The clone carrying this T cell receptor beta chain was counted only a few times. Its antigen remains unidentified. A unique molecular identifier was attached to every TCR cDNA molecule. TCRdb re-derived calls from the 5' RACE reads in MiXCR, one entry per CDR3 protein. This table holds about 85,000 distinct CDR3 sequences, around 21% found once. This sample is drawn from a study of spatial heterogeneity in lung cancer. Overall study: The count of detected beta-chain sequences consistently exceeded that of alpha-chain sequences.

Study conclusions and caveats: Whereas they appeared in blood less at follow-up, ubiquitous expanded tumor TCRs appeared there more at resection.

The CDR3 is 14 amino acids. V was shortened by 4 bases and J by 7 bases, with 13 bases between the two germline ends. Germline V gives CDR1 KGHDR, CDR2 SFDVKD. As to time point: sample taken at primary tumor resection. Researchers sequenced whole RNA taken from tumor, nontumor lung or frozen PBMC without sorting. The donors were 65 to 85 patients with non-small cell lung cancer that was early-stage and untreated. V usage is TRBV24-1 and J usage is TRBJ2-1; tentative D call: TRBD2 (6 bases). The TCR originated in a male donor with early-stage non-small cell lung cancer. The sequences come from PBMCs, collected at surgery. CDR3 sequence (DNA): TGTGCCACCAGTGACCGGGACTCGCGGAATGAGCAGTTCTTC. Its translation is CATSDRDSRNEQFF.